This T cell receptor (beta chain) is drawn from a study of neurological immune-mediated disorders. The study, taken as a whole, reports: It was HTLV-1-associated myelopathy that showed the most TCR clonal expansion, while multiple sclerosis showed the least, falling below healthy controls.

This clonotype has at least ten counts. Its antigen is still unknown. Synthesis of cDNA used 5'RACE (with 10-nucleotide random UMIs). In each sequencing run, over 180 million TCR-beta sequences were generated from 15-18 subjects. Each CDR3 protein is one row after TCRdb ran MiXCR on the 5' RACE reads. The table records some 48,000 distinct CDR3 sequences, about a tenth of them present only once. This CDR3 has 14 amino acids. Trimming took off 5 bases at V and 4 bases at J, with 14 bases between the two ends. The chain links TRBV12-3 or TRBV12-4 to TRBJ1-2; TRBD1 is a possible D gene (6 bases). The origin of this receptor is a woman in her 40s with HTLV-1-associated myelopathy (HAM/TSP). The specimen was PBMCs. The CDR3 nucleotides are TGTGCCAGCAGTCCACAGGGTGACCTCTATGGCTACACCTTC. Translated, it gives CASSPQGDLYGYTF.